Only one count was recorded for the clone carrying this T cell receptor beta chain. All the patients suffered relapse after autologous stem cell transplantation, and brentuximab vedotin exposure differed. The sample belongs to a study of PD-1 blockade in classical Hodgkin lymphoma. This CDR3 contains 13 residues. CDR1 is SGHNT and CDR2 is YENEEA in the germline V gene. Trimming pared 1 base from V and 3 bases from J, leaving 6 bases between. Libraries were prepared by immunoSEQ multiplex PCR; TCRdb keeps only in-frame clonotypes and omits some of them. The sample contains 20,000 to 25,000 clones, 68% of which appear only once.

The starting material was peripheral blood mononuclear cells (PBMCs), obtained at baseline. This chain joins TRBV11-3 and TRBJ1-1, with D perhaps matching TRBD1 (5 bases). This receptor was identified in a human donor with classical Hodgkin lymphoma. The CDR3 sequence: CASSLAGDTEAFF. DNA for the CDR3: TGTGCCAGCAGCTTAGCGGGGGACACTGAAGCTTTCTTT.